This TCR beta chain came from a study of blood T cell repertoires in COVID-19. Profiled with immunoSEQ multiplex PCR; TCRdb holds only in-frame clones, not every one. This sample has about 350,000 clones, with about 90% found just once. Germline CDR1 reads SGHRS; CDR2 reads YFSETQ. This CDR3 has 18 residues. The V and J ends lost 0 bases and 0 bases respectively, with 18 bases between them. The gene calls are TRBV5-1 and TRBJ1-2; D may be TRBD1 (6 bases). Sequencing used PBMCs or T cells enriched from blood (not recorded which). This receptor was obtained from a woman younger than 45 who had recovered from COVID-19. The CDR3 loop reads CASSLARGNGGTNYGYTF. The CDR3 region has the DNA TGCGCCAGCAGCTTGGCCCGGGGAAATGGGGGCACTAACTATGGCTACACCTTC.